Below are 30 T cell receptor beta chains sequenced from a single sample in a study of cytomegalovirus exposure and HLA in healthy donors. Vbeta (60) and Jbeta (13) primers were used in the PCR. The table came from immunoSEQ multiplex PCR; TCRdb's copy has only in-frame clones and leaves some out. The repertoire consists of about 190,000 clones, with approximately 79% occurring once and the leading ten covering 1.5% to 2%. The specimen sequenced was PBMCs. The receptors come from a woman younger than 30 in good health and CMV-seronegative.

The chain employs TRBV28 and TRBJ1-2; maybe TRBD1 (6 bases). The CDR3 loop spans 15 amino acids. CDR1 and CDR2 (germline): MDHEN, SYDVKM. V was shortened by 2 bases and J by 4 bases, with 14 bases between the two germline ends. The DNA for the CDR3 is TGTGCCAGCAGTTTACCGCGGGGGCGAGGCTATGGCTACACCTTC. This gives the protein CASSLPRGRGYGYTF.

The chain couples TRBV27 to TRBJ2-7, with 7 bases that match TRBD2. This CDR3 region has 11 residues. The junction had 2 bases not matched to a gene; V was cut back by 5 bases and J by 7 bases. The V gene's germline CDR1 is MNHEY and CDR2 SMNVEV (reference sequence). Here the CDR3 reads CASSGREEQYF. The CDR3 nucleotides are TGTGCCAGCAGTGGGCGGGAGGAGCAGTACTTC.

In this sample, this clone turned up once. CDR3 nucleotide sequence: TGTGCCAGCAGCCTGGCTTGGAGCTCCTACAATGAGCAGTTCTTC. Translated, it gives CASSLAWSSYNEQFF. V is TRBV14 and J is TRBJ2-1, with D unclear. The CDR3 has 15 amino acids. V was trimmed by 4 bases and J by 0 bases, leaving 10 bases between them. Germline CDR1 reads SGHDN; CDR2 reads FVKESK.

This chain uses TRBV5-1 with TRBJ2-3; the match to TRBD1 covers 8 bases. The CDR3 has 15 amino acids. The germline gives CDR1 SGHRS, CDR2 YFSETQ. V lost 1 base, J lost 7 bases, and 8 bases stayed unmatched. The CDR3 DNA sequence: TGCGCCAGCAGCTTGACGGGGACAGGTCGGAATACGCAGTATTTT. This codes for CASSLTGTGRNTQYF.

The chain has TRBV2 and TRBJ1-2; weak D call: TRBD1 (6 bases). This CDR3 region has 14 residues. The germline V gene has CDR1 SNHLY and CDR2 FYNNEI. Trimming pared 5 bases from V and 5 bases from J, leaving 15 bases between. The CDR3 nucleotides are TGTGCCAGCAGTACCGGACAGCACAGTTATGGCTACACCTTC. It translates to CASSTGQHSYGYTF.

The chain is built from TRBV9 and TRBJ2-7, with TRBD2 matching 10 bases. The CDR3 is made up of 16 amino acids. V was pared by 0 bases and J by 1 base, with 4 bases of the junction left unmatched. Germline CDR1 is SGDLS and CDR2 is YYNGEE. The CDR3: CASSVAGTSASYEQYF. CDR3 DNA: TGTGCCAGCAGCGTAGCCGGGACTAGCGCTTCCTACGAGCAGTACTTC.

This clone was seen just once. The chain recombines TRBV2 with TRBJ1-3; a possible D gene is TRBD1 (5 bases). V lost 8 bases, J lost 0 bases, and 11 bases lay in between. CDR1 is SNHLY and CDR2 is FYNNEI in the germline V gene. The CDR3 consists of 14 residues. The DNA for the CDR3 is TGTGCCAGCTCCAGGGAAAACTCTGGAAACACCATATATTTT. Translating it yields CASSRENSGNTIYF.

The chain uses TRBV7-9 and TRBJ1-1; TRBD1 aligns across 11 bases. CDR3 length equals 15 residues. The germline gives CDR1 SEHNR, CDR2 FQNEAQ (reference sequence). V shed 1 base, J shed 4 bases, and the junction held 2 bases outside the gene matches. CDR3 residues: CASSLVGQGATEAFF. CDR3 bases: TGTGCCAGCAGCTTAGTTGGACAGGGGGCCACTGAAGCTTTCTTT.

V and J are TRBV7-8 and TRBJ1-5; D is possibly TRBD1 (5 bases). V dropped 3 bases and J dropped 1 base, with 7 bases sitting between them. Germline V lookup: CDR1 SGHVS, CDR2 FQNEAQ. The CDR3 is 14 residues long. This CDR3 reads CASSLGLSNQPQHF. The CDR3 nucleotides are TGTGCCAGCAGCTTGGGGCTGAGCAATCAGCCCCAGCATTTT. Based on the CDR3 plus reference TRBV7-8 and TRBJ1-5, the full variable domain is GAGVSQSPRYKVAKRGQDVALRCDPISGHVSLFWYQQALGQGPEFLTYFQNEAQLDKSGLPSDRFFAERPEGSVSTLKIQRTQQEDSAVYLCASSLGLSNQPQHFGDGTRLSIL.

This clone turned up a few times. The chain joins TRBV7-3 to TRBJ2-1, with 9 bases identical to TRBD2. The CDR3 sequence is 17 residues long. Germline V CDR1 and CDR2: SGHTA, FQGTGA. J gave up 5 bases and V 1 base, and 9 bases lay outside the gene matches. CDR3 DNA sequence: TGTGCCAGCAGCTTAAGAGGCGGCGGGGGGGCGAACAATGAGCAGTTCTTC. Protein product: CASSLRGGGGANNEQFF.

The J gene is TRBJ2-1, the V gene TRBV11-2; D not certain. Between the trimmed V and J ends, which lost 2 bases and 3 bases, there was a span of 14 bases. The germline gives CDR1 SGHAT, CDR2 FQNNGV. This CDR3 spans 16 amino acids. The CDR3 loop reads CASSLSTGSLYNEQFF. In DNA, the CDR3 is TGTGCCAGCAGCTTATCCACCGGTTCTCTCTACAATGAGCAGTTCTTC.

The CDR3 nucleotides are TGTGCCAGCAGCTTTCCAACAGCAACGAACACTGAAGCTTTCTTT. Translated: CASSFPTATNTEAFF. V gene TRBV5-6 combines with J gene TRBJ1-1, with D unresolved. The V gene's germline CDR1 is SGHDT and CDR2 YYEEEE. The CDR3 is 15 residues long. V was shortened by 2 bases and J by 1 base, with 12 bases between the two germline ends.

The V gene is TRBV7-2, the J gene TRBJ1-1; D is possibly TRBD1 (5 bases). There are 13 residues in the CDR3. With 1 base removed from V and 6 bases from J, the gap between germline ends came to 9 bases. Germline loops: CDR1 SGHTA, CDR2 FQGNSA. The CDR3 spells CASSLVGGSEAFF. The CDR3 bases are TGTGCCAGCAGCTTAGTGGGGGGATCTGAAGCTTTCTTT.

The table lists this clone with a count of one. The chain carries TRBV30 and TRBJ1-1, with D uncertain. V lost 2 bases and J 1 base, leaving 8 bases between the germline ends. CDR1 GTSNPN and CDR2 SVGIG come from the germline V gene (reference sequence). This CDR3 is built from 13 residues. The CDR3 spells CAWSKGGNTEAFF. CDR3 bases: TGTGCCTGGAGTAAGGGAGGGAACACTGAAGCTTTCTTT. Supplemented by reference TRBV30 and TRBJ1-1, the full variable domain reads SQTIHQWPATLVQPVGSPLSLECTVEGTSNPNLYWYRQAAGRGLQLLFYSVGIGQISSEVPQNLSASRPQDRQFILSSKKLLLSDSGFYLCAWSKGGNTEAFFGQGTRLTVV.

CDR3 sequence (DNA): TGTGCCAGCTCACCTTTAGCGGAGACCCAGTACTTC. Translated: CASSPLAETQYF. This chain joins TRBV18 and TRBJ2-5; tentatively, D is TRBD2 (5 bases). This CDR3 spans 12 amino acids. Germline loops: CDR1 KGHSH, CDR2 LQKENI. Trimming removed 3 bases at V and 5 bases at J, with 7 bases between.

The chain couples TRBV30 to TRBJ1-4, with 7 bases identical to TRBD1. Trimming removed 3 bases from V and 3 bases from J; junction bases left unmatched: 16. The germline gives CDR1 GTSNPN, CDR2 SVGIG (reference sequence). This CDR3 comprises 18 residues. For the CDR3, the DNA is TGTGCCTGGAGCGTAGGGGGCTCGGACGTCTTGGCTAATGAAAAACTGTTTTTT. Translated: CAWSVGGSDVLANEKLFF.

This chain uses TRBV7-3 with TRBJ2-1; unclear D gene. V gave up 2 bases and J gave up 0 bases, with 8 bases separating them. The CDR3 has 15 amino acids. CDR1 and CDR2 from the germline V gene are SGHTA and FQGTGA. CDR3 nucleotide sequence: TGTGCCAGCAGCTTAGTACCTAACTCCTACAATGAGCAGTTCTTC. Protein: CASSLVPNSYNEQFF.

The chain uses TRBV27 and TRBJ2-1; tentatively, D is TRBD2 (5 bases). CDR1 is MNHEY and CDR2 is SMNVEV in the germline V gene (reference sequence). The CDR3 runs to 18 residues. V was shortened by 4 bases and J by 0 bases, with 19 bases between the two germline ends. CDR3: CASSSNLGSFSSYNEQFF. CDR3 bases: TGTGCCAGCAGTTCAAATCTAGGGAGTTTTAGCTCCTACAATGAGCAGTTCTTC.

The CDR3 coding sequence is TGCAGCGCCGAGGAGGGGGCGAACTATGGCTACACCTTC. Translation: CSAEEGANYGYTF. The V and J genes are TRBV29-1 and TRBJ1-2; 7 bases fit TRBD1. Germline V CDR1 and CDR2: SQVTM, ANQGSEA. The CDR3 sequence is 13 residues long. Trimming cost V 7 bases and J 2 bases; bases outside gene matches: 7.

The chain joins TRBV5-1 to TRBJ2-2, with 7 positions matching TRBD2. In germline, CDR1 is SGHRS, CDR2 YFSETQ. The CDR3 runs 16 residues. V shed 2 bases, J shed 7 bases, and the junction held 11 bases outside the gene matches. The CDR3 loop is CASSFSGSTFNGELFF. CDR3 DNA: TGCGCCAGCAGCTTTAGCGGGTCCACGTTTAACGGGGAGCTGTTTTTT.

In this sample, this clone turned up once. This chain joins TRBV6-6 and TRBJ1-2, with 7 nucleotides matching TRBD1. With V trimmed by 5 bases and J by 4 bases, 10 bases remained unmatched. Germline values: CDR1 MNHNY, CDR2 SVGAGI (reference sequence). The CDR3 has 15 residues. CDR3 nucleotides: TGTGCCAGCAGTATTCTGACAGGGTTGGGCTATGGCTACACCTTC. It translates to CASSILTGLGYGYTF.

This chain uses TRBV7-3 with TRBJ2-7, with 14 bases aligning to TRBD2. Germline CDR1 and CDR2: SGHTA and FQGTGA. The V segment lost 3 bases and the J segment 3 bases; nucleotides outside the gene matches: 16. This CDR3 is built from 20 residues. Here the CDR3 reads CASSFLPPPGLAGVGYEQYF. The DNA for the CDR3 is TGTGCCAGCAGCTTTCTGCCACCGCCGGGACTAGCGGGAGTTGGCTACGAGCAGTACTTC. The complete variable domain, with remaining parts taken from reference TRBV7-3 and TRBJ2-7, reads GAGVSQTPSNKVTEKGKYVELRCDPISGHTALYWYRQSLGQGPEFLIYFQGTGAADDSGLPNDRFFAVRPEGSVSTLKIQRTERGDSAVYLCASSFLPPPGLAGVGYEQYFGPGTRLTVT.

This clone occurred once. The rearrangement joins TRBV7-3 to TRBJ2-1; 10 bases match TRBD2. Looked up from germline, CDR1 is SGHTA and CDR2 is FQGTGA. V trimming: 2 bases; J trimming: 6 bases; junction bases outside the gene matches: 13. The CDR3 consists of 18 residues. This CDR3 is CASSLDASSGSTVNEQFF. Written as DNA, the CDR3 is TGTGCCAGCAGCTTAGATGCGTCTAGCGGGAGTACTGTCAATGAGCAGTTCTTC.

The chain links TRBV10-3 to TRBJ1-6; 7 positions agree with TRBD1. Looked up from germline, CDR1 is ENHRY and CDR2 is SYGVKD. The CDR3 spans 16 residues. The V and J ends lost 0 bases and 5 bases, in that order; junction bases with no gene match: 4. The CDR3 here is CAISESIQGDNSPLHF. CDR3 DNA: TGTGCCATCAGTGAGTCGATTCAGGGGGATAATTCACCCCTCCACTTT.

About this clone: Other DNA sequences in the sample encode the same CDR3. The chain recombines TRBV27 with TRBJ1-5; D is undetermined. CDR1 is MNHEY, CDR2 SMNVEV, per germline (reference sequence). Trimming left V 2 bases short and J 4 bases short, with 6 bases between. The CDR3 is 13 amino acids. The CDR3 sequence is CASSLRGNQPQHF. CDR3 DNA sequence: TGTGCCAGCAGTTTAAGAGGGAATCAGCCCCAGCATTTT.

The CDR3 spells CASSSPSGGAWQYF. The CDR3 DNA reads TGTGCCAGCAGCTCCCCTAGCGGGGGGGCTTGGCAGTACTTC. The rearrangement links TRBV28 to TRBJ2-7; TRBD2 aligns across 12 bases. After removal of 6 bases from V and 9 bases from J, the junction contained 9 bases not matched to a gene. The germline V gene has CDR1 MDHEN and CDR2 SYDVKM. This CDR3 is 14 amino acids long.

The chain joins TRBV6-4 to TRBJ2-1, with a possible D match to TRBD2 (5 bases). Trimming stripped 0 bases from V and 6 bases from J, with 9 bases between. Germline CDR1 and CDR2: MRHNA and SNTAGT. The CDR3 runs to 14 residues. DNA for the CDR3: TGTGCCAGCAGTGACTCCGGGGAACTCAATGAGCAGTTCTTC. It specifies CASSDSGELNEQFF.

This clone was recorded once. The V call is TRBV19, the J call TRBJ1-2, with D possibly being TRBD1 (6 bases). V gave up 5 bases and J gave up 4 bases, with 17 bases separating them. The CDR3 loop spans 15 amino acids. Germline V lookup: CDR1 LNHDA, CDR2 SQIVND (reference sequence). The CDR3 DNA follows: TGTGCCAGTAGTTCCACGCACAGGGCCGCCTATGGCTACACCTTC. Translated, it gives CASSSTHRAAYGYTF.

The chain links TRBV7-7 to TRBJ2-3, with TRBD1 as a possible D gene (6 bases). There are 15 residues in the CDR3. V was trimmed by 2 bases and J by 0 bases, leaving 9 bases between them. Germline V lookup: CDR1 SSHAT, CDR2 FNYEAQ (reference sequence). Written as DNA, the CDR3 is TGTGCCAGCAGCTTAACAGACAGGAGCACAGATACGCAGTATTTT. It yields the protein CASSLTDRSTDTQYF.

This clone was picked up one time. The J gene is TRBJ1-1, the V gene TRBV7-2; TRBD1 agrees at 11 bases. Germline V gene lookup returns CDR1 SGHTA and CDR2 FQGNSA. Losses at the gene ends were 4 bases for V and 5 bases for J; bases not matched to a gene: 6. The CDR3 consists of 15 residues. CDR3 coding DNA: TGTGCCAGCAGCTGGGACAGGGGGTCGGGGACTGAAGCTTTCTTT. Translation gives CASSWDRGSGTEAFF.